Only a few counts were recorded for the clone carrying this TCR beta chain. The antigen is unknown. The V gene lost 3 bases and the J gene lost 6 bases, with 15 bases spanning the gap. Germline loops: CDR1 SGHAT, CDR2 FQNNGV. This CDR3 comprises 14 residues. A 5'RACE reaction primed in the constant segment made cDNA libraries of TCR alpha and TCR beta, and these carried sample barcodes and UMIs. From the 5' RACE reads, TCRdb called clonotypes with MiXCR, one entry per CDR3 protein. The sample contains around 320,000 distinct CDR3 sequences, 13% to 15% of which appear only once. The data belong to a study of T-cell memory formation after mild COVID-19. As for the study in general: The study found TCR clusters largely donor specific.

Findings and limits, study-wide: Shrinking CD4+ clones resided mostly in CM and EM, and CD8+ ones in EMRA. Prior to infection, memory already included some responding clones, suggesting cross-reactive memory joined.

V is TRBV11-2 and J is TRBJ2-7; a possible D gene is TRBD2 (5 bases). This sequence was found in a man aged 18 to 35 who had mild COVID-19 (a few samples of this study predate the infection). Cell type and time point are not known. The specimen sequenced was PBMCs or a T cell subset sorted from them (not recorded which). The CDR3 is CASSFNSEPIEQYF. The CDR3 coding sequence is TGTGCCAGCAGCTTTAATAGCGAACCCATCGAGCAGTACTTC.